This passage covers 15 T cell receptor beta chains from one sample sequenced in a study of shared clonotypes between healthy human individuals. Measured with immunoSEQ multiplex PCR; TCRdb has only the in-frame clones, and not every one. The sample lists about 380,000 clones; about 96% were seen once. Sequenced sample: memory CD8+ T cells sorted from blood. Subset noted: CD45RO+ cells pooled with CCR7-negative TemRA cells. Receptor source: a man in his thirties or forties in good health.

The rearrangement links TRBV25-1 to TRBJ2-5; 8 bases are a match to TRBD1. The CDR3 spans 17 residues. CDR1 and CDR2 (germline): MGHDK, SYGVNS. V shed 2 bases, J shed 0 bases, and the junction held 8 bases outside the gene matches. CDR3 DNA: TGTGCCAGCAGTGAACCCAGGACAGGGAAGTACCAAGAGACCCAGTACTTC. Its translation: CASSEPRTGKYQETQYF.

This rearrangement joins TRBV27 to TRBJ2-7; weak D call: TRBD2 (5 bases). Germline V gene lookup returns CDR1 MNHEY and CDR2 SMNVEV (reference sequence). The CDR3 has 14 residues. The V end was cut by 2 bases, the J end by 2 bases, with 10 bases between. The CDR3 nucleotides are TGTGCCAGCAGTTTAACGGGATACACCTACGAGCAGTACTTC. Its protein product is CASSLTGYTYEQYF.

The gene calls are TRBV11-2 and TRBJ2-7; possibly TRBD2 for D (6 bases). This CDR3 is 14 amino acids long. V gave up 3 bases and J gave up 3 bases, with 12 bases separating them. CDR1 is SGHAT, CDR2 FQNNGV, per germline. The DNA of the CDR3 is TGTGCCAGCAGCTTCTCTTCGGGAGTCTACGAGCAGTACTTC. As protein: CASSFSSGVYEQYF.

This clone was seen once. The chain uses TRBV9 and TRBJ2-1; 10 bases map to TRBD2. The CDR3 sequence is 15 residues long. CDR1 is SGDLS, CDR2 YYNGEE, per germline. Trimming removed 1 base from V and 6 bases from J; junction bases left unmatched: 4. Here the CDR3 DNA reads TGTGCCAGCAGCGTAAGGTCTAGCGGGAGCAATGAGCAGTTCTTC. The encoded protein is CASSVRSSGSNEQFF.

This sequence joins TRBV18 and TRBJ2-5; D might be TRBD2 (6 bases). This CDR3 has 15 residues. Germline CDR1 is KGHSH and CDR2 is LQKENI. V was pared by 6 bases and J by 1 base, with 15 bases between. CDR3 coding DNA: TGTGCCAGCTCCCGGGACTGGATTCCCCAAGAGACCCAGTACTTC. It codes for CASSRDWIPQETQYF. Looking up the rest from reference TRBV18 and TRBJ2-5 gives the full variable domain: NAGVMQNPRHLVRRRGQEARLRCSPMKGHSHVYWYRQLPEEGLKFMVYLQKENIIDESGMPKERFSAEFPKEGPSILRIQQVVRGDSAAYFCASSRDWIPQETQYFGPGTRLLVL.

This rearrangement joins TRBV5-1 to TRBJ2-3; 7 bases agree with TRBD1. J was trimmed by 2 bases and V by 4 bases; bases with no gene match: 7. Germline CDR1 SGHRS, CDR2 YFSETQ. CDR3 size: 15 residues. In DNA form, the CDR3 reads TGCGCCAGCAGCATAACAGGGGTCCCCACAGATACGCAGTATTTT. Its protein is CASSITGVPTDTQYF.

The chain carries TRBV28 and TRBJ2-7; 7 bases map to TRBD1. CDR1 is MDHEN, CDR2 SYDVKM, per germline. This CDR3 is 13 amino acids long. The J segment lost 2 bases and the V segment lost 5 bases, leaving 3 bases of the junction unmatched. The CDR3 coding sequence is TGTGCCAGCAGTAAGGGGGCCGCCTACGAGCAGTACTTC. It encodes CASSKGAAYEQYF. The entire variable domain, with the rest obtained from reference TRBV28 and TRBJ2-7, is as follows: DVKVTQSSRYLVKRTGEKVFLECVQDMDHENMFWYRQDPGLGLRLIYFSYDVKMKEKGDIPEGYSVSREKKERFSLILESASTNQTSMYLCASSKGAAYEQYFGPGTRLTVT.

The chain couples TRBV7-9 to TRBJ1-4, with 7 bases fitting TRBD1. V lost 3 bases and J lost 3; bases outside the gene matches: 4. This CDR3 has 15 amino acids. The germline V gene encodes CDR1 SEHNR and CDR2 FQNEAQ (reference sequence). CDR3 amino acids: CASSFWDRANEKLFF. The CDR3 DNA follows: TGTGCCAGCAGCTTCTGGGACAGAGCTAATGAAAAACTGTTTTTT.

The chain employs TRBV18 and TRBJ2-1; TRBD2 agrees at 9 bases. With 2 bases clipped from V and 7 bases from J, the junction kept 6 bases outside the gene matches. CDR3 length: 15 residues. Germline assignment: CDR1 KGHSH and CDR2 LQKENI. CDR3 nucleotides: TGTGCCAGCTCACCAGTAGCGGGAGATGGAAATGAGCAGTTCTTC. It encodes CASSPVAGDGNEQFF.

The chain recombines TRBV27 with TRBJ2-3, with D hard to call. V dropped 2 bases and J dropped 4 bases, with 4 bases sitting between them. Germline V lookup: CDR1 MNHEY, CDR2 SMNVEV (reference sequence). The CDR3 runs 12 residues. CDR3 coding DNA: TGTGCCAGCAGTTTACCCTCAGATACGCAGTATTTT. It specifies CASSLPSDTQYF.

This clone was observed a single time. The genes are TRBV5-1 and TRBJ2-7; maybe TRBD2 (6 bases). With 6 bases removed from V and 1 base from J, the gap between germline ends came to 20 bases. The germline CDR1 and CDR2 sequences are SGHRS and YFSETQ. CDR3 length: 16 amino acids. CDR3 in amino acids: CASKEGMEPRSYEQYF. Here the CDR3 DNA reads TGCGCCAGCAAGGAGGGTATGGAGCCCCGTTCCTACGAGCAGTACTTC. Looking up the rest from reference TRBV5-1 and TRBJ2-7 gives the full variable domain: KAGVTQTPRYLIKTRGQQVTLSCSPISGHRSVSWYQQTPGQGLQFLFEYFSETQRNKGNFPGRFSGRQFSNSRSEMNVSTLELGDSALYLCASKEGMEPRSYEQYFGPGTRLTVT.

This chain joins TRBV29-1 and TRBJ1-2; 7 bases match TRBD1. This CDR3 comprises 12 residues. V was pared by 4 bases and J by 4 bases, with 3 bases of the junction left unmatched. The V gene's germline CDR1 is SQVTM and CDR2 ANQGSEA. Here the CDR3 reads CSVGGQTYGYTF. CDR3 DNA: TGCAGCGTTGGGGGACAGACCTATGGCTACACCTTC. Full variable domain (rest looked up from reference TRBV29-1 and TRBJ1-2): SAVISQKPSRDICQRGTSLTIQCQVDSQVTMMFWYRQQPGQSLTLIATANQGSEATYESGFVIDKFPISRPNLTFSTLTVSNMSPEDSSIYLCSVGGQTYGYTFGSGTRLTVV.

The chain couples TRBV4-1 to TRBJ1-4; D ambiguous. There are 16 residues in the CDR3. Trimming took off 4 bases at V and 6 bases at J, with 18 bases between the two ends. Germline V gene sequence: CDR1 MGHRA, CDR2 YSYEKL. The CDR3 nucleotides are TGCGCCAGCAGCCGTGAAGGCAGTAGATGGGATGAAAAACTGTTTTTT. Translated, it gives CASSREGSRWDEKLFF.

The rearrangement uses TRBV10-3 and TRBJ2-1; 7 nucleotides line up with TRBD2. This CDR3 spans 13 amino acids. The J segment lost 0 bases and the V segment lost 8 bases, leaving 1 base of the junction unmatched. Germline V gene data show CDR1 as ENHRY and CDR2 as SYGVKD. This CDR3 is CAIGGSSYNEQFF. The CDR3, as DNA: TGTGCCATCGGCGGGAGCTCCTACAATGAGCAGTTCTTC.

This chain joins TRBV7-2 and TRBJ2-1; tentative D call: TRBD2 (5 bases). From germline, CDR1 is SGHTA and CDR2 FQGNSA. Trimming pared 4 bases from V and 12 bases from J, leaving 13 bases between. This CDR3 comprises 12 residues. CDR3 DNA: TGTGCCAGCAGCTCACTAGTGTTTCGGCAGTTCTTC. Amino acids: CASSSLVFRQFF.